The present T cell receptor beta chain was sequenced within a study of identical twins. Whole-study findings and limits: Conclusions were drawn cross-sectionally by statistical analysis, without following the same donors. With beta out-of-frame sequences, excess sharing by twins was weaker. With abundant cord blood beta clonotypes, insertions were fewer; memory repertoires showed no such pattern.

With respect to this clonotype: No antigen is known for it.

After removal of 5 bases from V and 2 bases from J, the junction contained 8 bases not matched to a gene. The CDR3 runs to 17 residues. Germline-derived CDR1 and CDR2 are SQVTM and ANQGSEA. A template switching step contributed a universal primer site, while unique molecular identifiers were present in the cDNA. One entry per CDR3 protein results from TCRdb running MiXCR on the 5' RACE reads. Altogether about 530,000 distinct CDR3 sequences are present, more than 20% being singletons, with the ten largest covering 0.48%. These data also featured in a second study, about yellow fever vaccine responses in identical twins.

This receptor was taken from a woman under 30 in good health. Sequencing used CD4+ T cells sorted from blood. The chain uses TRBV29-1 and TRBJ2-6, with 11 bases lining up with TRBD1. The CDR3 sequence is CSVPGTGGIPGANVLTF. For the CDR3, the DNA is TGCAGCGTTCCGGGGACAGGGGGTATCCCTGGGGCCAACGTCCTGACTTTC.